The T cell receptor (beta chain) described here comes from a study of T cells in Graves' hyperthyroidism and ophthalmopathy. What was amplified from RNA transcripts were TCR beta CDR3 regions. Carried out on the TCR CDR3, a first-round RT-PCR used the HTBI primer set. One entry per CDR3 protein, called by TCRdb with MiXCR from the multiplex PCR reads. In the table there are about 380,000 distinct CDR3 sequences, more than 11% of which are singletons. This clonotype was picked up many times. Hyperthyroidism of Graves' type that showed no ophthalmopathy progression within 18 months was stable. The V end was cut by 1 base, the J end by 7 bases, with 25 bases between. The CDR3 consists of 18 residues. Germline V gene lookup returns CDR1 KGHSH and CDR2 LQKENI.

Sequencing was performed on blood. The TCR was taken from an older woman with Graves' hyperthyroidism. This sequence joins TRBV18 and TRBJ1-1, with a possible D match to TRBD1 (5 bases). CDR3 DNA sequence: TGTGCCAGCTCACCACTCGGGGCAGGGTATCGAGGTGGCTTTGAAGCTTTCTTT. It yields the protein CASSPLGAGYRGGFEAFF.